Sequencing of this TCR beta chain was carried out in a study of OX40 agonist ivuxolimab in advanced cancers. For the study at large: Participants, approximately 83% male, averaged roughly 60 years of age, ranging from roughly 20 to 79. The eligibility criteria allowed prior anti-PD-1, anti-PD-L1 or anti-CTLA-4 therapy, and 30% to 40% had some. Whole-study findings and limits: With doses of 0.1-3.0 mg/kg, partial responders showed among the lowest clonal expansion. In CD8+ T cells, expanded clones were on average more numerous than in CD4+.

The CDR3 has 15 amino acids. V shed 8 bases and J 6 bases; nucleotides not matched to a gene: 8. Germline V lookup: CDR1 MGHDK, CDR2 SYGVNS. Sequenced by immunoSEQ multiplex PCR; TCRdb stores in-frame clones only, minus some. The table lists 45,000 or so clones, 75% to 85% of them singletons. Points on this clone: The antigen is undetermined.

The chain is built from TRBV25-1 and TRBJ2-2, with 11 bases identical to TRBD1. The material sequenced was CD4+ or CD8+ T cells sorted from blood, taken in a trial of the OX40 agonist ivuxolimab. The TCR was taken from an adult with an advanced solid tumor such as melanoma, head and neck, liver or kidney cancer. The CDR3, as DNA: TGTGCCAGCGTAACCGGGACAGGGGGATCCGGGGAGCTGTTTTTT. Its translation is CASVTGTGGSGELFF. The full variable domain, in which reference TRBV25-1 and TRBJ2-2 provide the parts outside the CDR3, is EADIYQTPRYLVIGTGKKITLECSQTMGHDKMYWYQQDPGMELHLIHYSYGVNSTEKGDLSSESTVSRIRTEHFPLTLESARPSHTSQYLCASVTGTGGSGELFFGEGSRLTVL.